The 26 T cell receptor beta chains below come from one sample, sequenced in a study of T-cell memory formation after mild COVID-19. TCRdb used MiXCR to reprocess the 5' RACE reads, holding one entry per CDR3 protein. The sample gives 500,000 to 600,000 distinct CDR3 sequences, approximately 19% of which show up once; 12% is in the top ten. Input material: PBMCs or a T cell subset sorted from them (not recorded which). The receptor source for this set is an adult woman who had mild COVID-19 (a few samples of this study predate the infection). Cell type and time point are not known.

CDR3 nucleotide sequence: TGTGCCAGCACTTCTTGGGGGGGGGCAGGGGGCCTCGGACGGTCACCCCTCCACTTT. It codes for CASTSWGGAGGLGRSPLHF. The chain couples TRBV27 to TRBJ1-6; 8 nucleotides match TRBD1. The CDR3 spans 19 residues. Trimming took 7 bases from V and 10 from J; bases not matched to a gene: 24. Germline-derived CDR1 and CDR2 are MNHEY and SMNVEV (reference sequence).

V usage is TRBV4-2 and J usage is TRBJ1-4; TRBD1 aligns across 9 bases. Germline V gives CDR1 LGHNA, CDR2 YNFKEQ. CDR3 length: 16 amino acids. The V gene end was trimmed by 4 bases and the J gene end by 8 bases; junction bases not matched to a gene: 11. CDR3 sequence reads: CASSRDRESRGEKLFF. The CDR3, as DNA: TGTGCCAGCAGCCGGGACAGGGAGTCCCGGGGGGAAAAACTGTTTTTT.

This clonotype was counted only a few times. The chain uses TRBV24-1 and TRBJ2-3; no clear D gene. V dropped 1 base and J dropped 8 bases, with 18 bases sitting between them. Germline CDR1 reads KGHDR; CDR2 reads SFDVKD. This CDR3 has 16 residues. The CDR3 sequence: CATSDFQALSVGTQYF. The DNA for the CDR3 is TGTGCCACCAGTGATTTTCAAGCTCTATCCGTTGGTACGCAGTATTTT.

This clonotype was recorded a few times. CDR3 in DNA: TGTGCCAGCAGTTCGTCCTATCTCAGGGACAGGGGGCCGCTCGAGCAGTACTTC. This encodes CASSSSYLRDRGPLEQYF. The chain combines TRBV27 with TRBJ2-7; the match to TRBD1 covers 12 bases. The CDR3 runs 18 residues. V was pared by 4 bases and J by 6 bases, with 16 bases of the junction left unmatched. CDR1 is MNHEY, CDR2 SMNVEV, per germline (reference sequence).

The V gene is TRBV5-1, the J gene TRBJ2-3, with 11 bases identical to TRBD2. Germline V lookup: CDR1 SGHRS, CDR2 YFSETQ. This CDR3 has 16 residues. The ends lost 5 bases at V and 0 bases at J; junction bases unmatched: 5. In DNA, the CDR3 is TGCGCCAGCAGAGGGACTAGCGGAGGTAGCACAGATACGCAGTATTTT. This sequence encodes CASRGTSGGSTDTQYF.

This clonotype was counted at least ten times. The CDR3 DNA reads TGTGCCAGCAGCCAACTACTGACTAGCGGATCCTCCTACGAGCAGTACTTC. The encoded protein is CASSQLLTSGSSYEQYF. This chain uses TRBV3-1 with TRBJ2-7, with 9 nucleotides matching TRBD2. CDR1 and CDR2 from the germline V gene are LGHDT and YNNKEL (reference sequence). The CDR3 is 17 residues long. The trim removed 2 bases at V and 0 bases at J, leaving 8 bases unmatched.

The V and J genes are TRBV12-3 or TRBV12-4 and TRBJ2-1; 7 bases map to TRBD2. V lost 2 bases, J lost 4 bases, and 8 bases stayed unmatched. The CDR3 has 16 residues. The CDR3 is CASSLMAGVGYNEQFF. Here the CDR3 DNA reads TGTGCCAGCAGTTTAATGGCGGGAGTGGGATACAATGAGCAGTTCTTC.

This clonotype was seen many times. The V call is TRBV18, the J call TRBJ2-7; 11 bases are shared with TRBD1. The CDR3 length is 16 residues. V lost 3 bases and J lost 1; bases outside the gene matches: 5. Germline CDR1 reads KGHSH; CDR2 reads LQKENI. As DNA, the CDR3 is TGTGCCAGCTCACCCTCGGGACAGGGGGTTTCCTACGAGCAGTACTTC. Its protein product is CASSPSGQGVSYEQYF.

The DNA of the CDR3 is TGTGCCTGGAGTGACGAGGAACAGGGGAACAATGAGCAGTTCTTC. Protein sequence: CAWSDEEQGNNEQFF. V and J are TRBV30 and TRBJ2-1, with 7 bases aligning to TRBD1. The CDR3 has 15 residues. After removal of 1 base from V and 5 bases from J, the junction contained 8 bases not matched to a gene. In germline, CDR1 is GTSNPN, CDR2 SVGIG (reference sequence).

The chain is built from TRBV3-1 and TRBJ2-2; D is possibly TRBD1 (7 bases). V lost 4 bases to trimming and J lost 0 bases, with 12 bases between them. The CDR3 sequence is 16 residues long. Germline lookup yields CDR1 LGHDT and CDR2 YNNKEL (reference sequence). CDR3 sequence: CASSPRDSTNTGELFF. The CDR3 nucleotides read TGTGCCAGCAGCCCGCGGGACAGCACGAACACCGGGGAGCTGTTTTTT.

The chain links TRBV9 to TRBJ2-1, with TRBD2 matching over 10 bases. The trim removed 2 bases at V and 7 bases at J, leaving 3 bases unmatched. The CDR3 contains 14 residues. Germline V CDR1 and CDR2: SGDLS, YYNGEE. As DNA, the CDR3 is TGTGCCAGCAGCGTGGGGGGACTAGCGAATGAGCAGTTCTTC. It specifies CASSVGGLANEQFF.

This clonotype came up a few times. The chain employs TRBV7-2 and TRBJ2-7; 8 positions match TRBD1. CDR1 and CDR2 from the germline V gene are SGHTA and FQGNSA. The CDR3 contains 15 residues. Trimming cost V 5 bases and J 2 bases; bases outside gene matches: 8. The CDR3 DNA reads TGTGCCAGCAGCGTATGGGGACAGGACACCTACGAGCAGTACTTC. This codes for CASSVWGQDTYEQYF.

The CDR3 DNA sequence: TGCGCCAGCAGCCAAGATCGGGTTTACGGGTATAACACCGGGGAGCTGTTTTTT. The encoded protein is CASSQDRVYGYNTGELFF. The chain is built from TRBV4-1 and TRBJ2-2; D unresolved. V gave up 0 bases and J gave up 2 bases, with 16 bases separating them. CDR3 length: 18 residues. CDR1 is MGHRA, CDR2 YSYEKL, per germline.

This clonotype came up once. This chain's CDR3 is CASRGGTFGTAVAGANVLTF. CDR3 DNA: TGTGCCAGCAGGGGGGGTACATTCGGGACAGCTGTCGCTGGGGCCAACGTCCTGACTTTC. V usage is TRBV6-2 or TRBV6-3 and J usage is TRBJ2-6, with D possibly matching TRBD1 (7 bases). Germline V lookup: CDR1 MNHEY, CDR2 SVGEGT. Trimming stripped 6 bases from V and 2 bases from J, with 26 bases between. The CDR3 has 20 amino acids.

This sequence joins TRBV7-3 and TRBJ2-5; D uncertain. V was pared by 2 bases and J by 5 bases, with 9 bases between. The CDR3 totals 13 residues. CDR1 and CDR2 from the germline V gene are SGHTA and FQGTGA. CDR3 sequence: CASSLFNGETQYF. CDR3 nucleotide sequence: TGTGCCAGCAGCTTATTTAACGGGGAGACCCAGTACTTC. Full variable domain (rest looked up from reference TRBV7-3 and TRBJ2-5): GAGVSQTPSNKVTEKGKYVELRCDPISGHTALYWYRQSLGQGPEFLIYFQGTGAADDSGLPNDRFFAVRPEGSVSTLKIQRTERGDSAVYLCASSLFNGETQYFGPGTRLLVL.

CDR3: CASCSGQGEQYF. In DNA, the CDR3 is TGTGCCAGCTGCTCTGGACAGGGGGAGCAGTACTTC. The chain couples TRBV25-1 to TRBJ2-7; TRBD1 matches 9 bases. Germline V lookup: CDR1 MGHDK, CDR2 SYGVNS. CDR3 length equals 12 residues. J lost 7 bases, V lost 8 bases, and 6 bases had no gene match.

This chain joins TRBV11-3 and TRBJ1-2; the D gene is possibly TRBD1 (6 bases). V gave up 5 bases and J gave up 4 bases, with 23 bases separating them. Germline V gives CDR1 SGHNT, CDR2 YENEEA. This CDR3 spans 17 amino acids. This CDR3 reads CASSPGQSWWGVYGYTF. The CDR3 DNA reads as TGTGCCAGCAGCCCAGGACAGTCCTGGTGGGGTGTCTATGGCTACACCTTC.

The chain links TRBV30 to TRBJ1-1; no clear D gene. Trimming shortened V by 0 bases and J by 5 bases, and 10 bases separated the two germline ends. Germline V gene data show CDR1 as GTSNPN and CDR2 as SVGIG (reference sequence). The CDR3 totals 13 residues. The CDR3 spells CAWSVQEVTEAFF. The CDR3 coding sequence is TGTGCCTGGAGTGTACAAGAGGTTACTGAAGCTTTCTTT.

This clonotype was seen a few times. The CDR3 loop reads CASSLVPSGSSYNEQFF. DNA of the CDR3: TGTGCCAGCAGCTTAGTCCCTAGCGGGAGCTCCTACAATGAGCAGTTCTTC. This chain uses TRBV7-9 with TRBJ2-1; 10 nucleotides match TRBD2. Germline assignment: CDR1 SEHNR and CDR2 FQNEAQ (reference sequence). Losses at the gene ends were 1 base for V and 0 bases for J; bases not matched to a gene: 3. CDR3 length: 17 amino acids.

This clonotype was seen more than once but under ten times. The chain has TRBV6-5 and TRBJ2-5, with 16 bases lining up with TRBD2. V lost 0 bases to trimming and J lost 5 bases; unmatched junction nucleotides: 3. Germline V CDR1 and CDR2: MNHEY, SVGAGI. The length of the CDR3 is 17 residues. The chain's CDR3 is CASSYSTGLAGGETQYF. In nucleotides, the CDR3 is TGTGCCAGCAGTTACTCGACGGGACTAGCGGGGGGGGAGACCCAGTACTTC.

The chain combines TRBV7-2 with TRBJ2-3; possible D gene TRBD2, 6 bases. This CDR3 has 15 residues. Trimming stripped 4 bases from V and 1 base from J, with 12 bases between. Germline V gives CDR1 SGHTA, CDR2 FQGNSA. The CDR3 DNA reads TGTGCCAGCAGCTGGGAGTTAGCGGGCACAGATACGCAGTATTTT. It encodes CASSWELAGTDTQYF.

This chain uses TRBV29-1 with TRBJ2-7; D may be TRBD1 (6 bases). V lost 7 bases, J lost 0 bases, and 13 bases lay in between. The CDR3 consists of 13 residues. Germline V gene lookup returns CDR1 SQVTM and CDR2 ANQGSEA. The CDR3 spells CSGQRTDSYEQYF. CDR3 bases: TGCAGCGGTCAGAGGACAGACTCCTACGAGCAGTACTTC.

This clonotype was seen a few times. V gene TRBV2 combines with J gene TRBJ1-2; 9 bases are shared with TRBD1. This CDR3 is built from 13 residues. Trimming cost V 8 bases and J 2 bases; bases outside gene matches: 3. The germline CDR1 and CDR2 sequences are SNHLY and FYNNEI. The CDR3 nucleotides read TGTGCCAGCGCCGGGACAGGGAACTATGGCTACACCTTC. Protein product: CASAGTGNYGYTF.

The V and J genes are TRBV14 and TRBJ1-1; D gene ambiguous. With 5 bases removed from V and 0 bases from J, the gap between germline ends came to 16 bases. The CDR3 has 16 amino acids. Germline loops: CDR1 SGHDN, CDR2 FVKESK. The CDR3 sequence: CASSTIGPIMNTEAFF. CDR3 coding DNA: TGTGCCAGCAGCACGATAGGGCCCATCATGAACACTGAAGCTTTCTTT.

This chain links TRBV7-9 with TRBJ2-7; D possibly corresponds to TRBD1 (6 bases). CDR3 length equals 15 residues. The V end lost 4 bases, the J end lost 7 bases, and 20 bases lay between the germline ends. Germline-derived CDR1 and CDR2 are SEHNR and FQNEAQ (reference sequence). This chain's CDR3 is CASSSITGPPREQYF. CDR3 sequence (DNA): TGTGCCAGCAGCTCGATCACAGGGCCCCCTCGGGAGCAGTACTTC.

The J gene is TRBJ2-3, the V gene TRBV4-1, with 12 bases fitting TRBD2. After removal of 1 base from V and 6 bases from J, the junction contained 5 bases not matched to a gene. The CDR3 is 16 amino acids. Germline CDR1 MGHRA, CDR2 YSYEKL. The DNA of the CDR3 is TGCGCCAGCAGCCAAGTTCCCACTAGCGGGAGGGATACGCAGTATTTT. This gives the protein CASSQVPTSGRDTQYF.